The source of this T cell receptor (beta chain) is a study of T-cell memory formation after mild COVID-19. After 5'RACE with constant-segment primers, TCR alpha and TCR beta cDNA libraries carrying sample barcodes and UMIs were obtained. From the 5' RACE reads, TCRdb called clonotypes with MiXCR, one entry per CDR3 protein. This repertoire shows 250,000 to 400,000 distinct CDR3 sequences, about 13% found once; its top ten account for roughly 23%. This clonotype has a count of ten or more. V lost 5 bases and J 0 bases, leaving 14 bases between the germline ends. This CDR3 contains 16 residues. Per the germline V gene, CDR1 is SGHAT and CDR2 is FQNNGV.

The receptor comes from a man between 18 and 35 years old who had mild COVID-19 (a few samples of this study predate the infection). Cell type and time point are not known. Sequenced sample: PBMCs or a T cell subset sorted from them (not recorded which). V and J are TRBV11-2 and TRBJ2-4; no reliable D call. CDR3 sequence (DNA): TGTGCCAGCAGCCCCCTCCGGCGGCTAGCCAAAAACATTCAGTACTTC. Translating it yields CASSPLRRLAKNIQYF.